The source of this TCR beta chain is a study of T cells expressing NK-cell markers. Study overall: According to the study, TCR beta repertoires originated from sorted CD3+CD56+NKG2C+, CD3+CD56+NKG2C- and CD3+CD56-NKG2C+ T cells. HCMV seropositivity marked most of the eight sequenced donors; one was seronegative.

The CDR3 covers 14 residues. Germline CDR1 and CDR2: SGHRS and YFSETQ. In regard to this clonotype: Its antigen is unidentified.

For each CDR3 protein, TCRdb gives one entry from its re-call of the 5' RACE reads, without DNA. The sample's table shows tens of thousands of distinct CDR3 sequences. Study-level findings and limits: These clonotypes also led the CD3+CD56-NKG2C+ fraction in a handful of donors. Each of 6 or 7 donors carried dominant NKG2C+ clonotypes accounting for about 1.0-7.0% of CD8+ T cells.

The clonotype originates from a woman aged 18 to 75 in good health. This sequence joins TRBV5-1 and TRBJ1-2. Sequencing was carried out using blood T cells: a sorted CD56 or NKG2C T cell subset, CD4+ or CD8+ T cells, or bulk PBMC T cells (not recorded which). The CDR3 is CASSLGTDNYGYTF.